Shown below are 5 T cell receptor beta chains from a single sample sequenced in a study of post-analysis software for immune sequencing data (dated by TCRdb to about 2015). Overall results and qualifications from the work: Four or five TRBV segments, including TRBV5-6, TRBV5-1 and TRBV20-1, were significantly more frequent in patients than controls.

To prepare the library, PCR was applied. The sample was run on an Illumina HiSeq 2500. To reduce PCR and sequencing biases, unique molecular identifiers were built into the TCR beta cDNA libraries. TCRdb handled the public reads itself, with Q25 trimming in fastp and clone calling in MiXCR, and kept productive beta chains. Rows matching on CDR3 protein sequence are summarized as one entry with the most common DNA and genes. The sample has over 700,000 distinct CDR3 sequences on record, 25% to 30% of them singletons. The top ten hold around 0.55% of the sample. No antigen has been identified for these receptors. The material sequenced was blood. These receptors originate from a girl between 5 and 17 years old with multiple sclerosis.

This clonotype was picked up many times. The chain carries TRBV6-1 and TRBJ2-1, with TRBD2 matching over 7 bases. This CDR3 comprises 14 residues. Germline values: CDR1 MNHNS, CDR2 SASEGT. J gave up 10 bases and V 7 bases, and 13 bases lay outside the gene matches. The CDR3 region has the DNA TGTGCCAGCAATAGACTAGCCGGGGATAGGGAGCAGTTCTTC. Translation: CASNRLAGDREQFF.

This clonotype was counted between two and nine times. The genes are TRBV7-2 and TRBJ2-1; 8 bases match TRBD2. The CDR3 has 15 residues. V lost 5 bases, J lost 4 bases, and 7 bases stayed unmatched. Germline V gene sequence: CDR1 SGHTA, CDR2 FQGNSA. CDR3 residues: CASSPRGGEYNEQFF. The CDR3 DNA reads TGTGCCAGCAGCCCCCGGGGGGGGGAATACAATGAGCAGTTCTTC.

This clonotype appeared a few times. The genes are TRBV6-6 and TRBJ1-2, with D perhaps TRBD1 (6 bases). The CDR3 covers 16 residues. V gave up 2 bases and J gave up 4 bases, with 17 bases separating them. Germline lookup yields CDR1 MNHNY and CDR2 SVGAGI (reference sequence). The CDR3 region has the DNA TGTGCCAGCAGTTACACCACAGGGTTCAAAGCCTATGGCTACACCTTC. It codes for CASSYTTGFKAYGYTF.

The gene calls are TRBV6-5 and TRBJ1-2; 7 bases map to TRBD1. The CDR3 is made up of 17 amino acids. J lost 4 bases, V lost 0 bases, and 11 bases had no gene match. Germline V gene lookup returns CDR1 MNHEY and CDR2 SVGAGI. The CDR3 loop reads CASSYSYWVTGTYGYTF. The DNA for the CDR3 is TGTGCCAGCAGTTACTCGTATTGGGTGACAGGGACCTATGGCTACACCTTC.

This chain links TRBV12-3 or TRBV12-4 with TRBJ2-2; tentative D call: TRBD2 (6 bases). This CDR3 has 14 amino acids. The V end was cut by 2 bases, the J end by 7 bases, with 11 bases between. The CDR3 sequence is CASSLFRRGGELFF. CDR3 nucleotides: TGTGCCAGCAGTTTATTTCGGAGGGGCGGGGAGCTGTTTTTT.